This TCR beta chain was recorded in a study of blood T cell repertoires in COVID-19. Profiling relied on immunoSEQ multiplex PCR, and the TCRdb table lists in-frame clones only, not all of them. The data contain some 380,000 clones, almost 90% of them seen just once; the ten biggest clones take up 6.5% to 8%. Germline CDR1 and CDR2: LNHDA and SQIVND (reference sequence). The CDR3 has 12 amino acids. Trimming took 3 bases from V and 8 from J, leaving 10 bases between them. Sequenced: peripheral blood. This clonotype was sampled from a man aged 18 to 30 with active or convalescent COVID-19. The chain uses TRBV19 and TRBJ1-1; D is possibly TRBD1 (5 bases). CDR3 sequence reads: CASSISYREAFF. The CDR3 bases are TGTGCCAGTAGTATTAGCTACAGGGAAGCTTTCTTT.